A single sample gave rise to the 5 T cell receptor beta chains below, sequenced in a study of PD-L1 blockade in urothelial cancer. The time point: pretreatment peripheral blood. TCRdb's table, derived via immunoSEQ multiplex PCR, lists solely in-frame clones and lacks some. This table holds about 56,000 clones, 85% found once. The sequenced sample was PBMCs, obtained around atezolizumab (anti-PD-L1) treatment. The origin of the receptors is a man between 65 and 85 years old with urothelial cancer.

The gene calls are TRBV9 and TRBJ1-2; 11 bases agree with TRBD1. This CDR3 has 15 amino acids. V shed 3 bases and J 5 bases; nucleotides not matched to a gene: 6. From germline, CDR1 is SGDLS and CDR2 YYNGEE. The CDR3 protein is CASSGGQGGRYGYTF. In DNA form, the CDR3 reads TGTGCCAGCAGCGGGGGACAGGGGGGAAGATATGGCTACACCTTC.

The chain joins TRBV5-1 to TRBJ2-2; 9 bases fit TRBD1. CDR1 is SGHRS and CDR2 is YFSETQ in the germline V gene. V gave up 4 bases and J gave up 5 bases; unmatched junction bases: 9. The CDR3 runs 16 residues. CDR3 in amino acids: CASSPPRQGGTGELFF. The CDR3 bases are TGCGCCAGCAGCCCACCTAGACAGGGGGGGACCGGGGAGCTGTTTTTT.

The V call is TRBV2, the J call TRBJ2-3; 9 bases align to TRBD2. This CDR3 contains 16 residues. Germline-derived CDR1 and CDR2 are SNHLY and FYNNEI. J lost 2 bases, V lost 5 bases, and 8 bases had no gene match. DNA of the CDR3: TGTGCCAGCAGTCGGACTAGCGTCCCGTCCACAGATACGCAGTATTTT. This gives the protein CASSRTSVPSTDTQYF.

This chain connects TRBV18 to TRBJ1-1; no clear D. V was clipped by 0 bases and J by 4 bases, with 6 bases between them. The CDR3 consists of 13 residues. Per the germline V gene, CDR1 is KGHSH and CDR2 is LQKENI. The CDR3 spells CASSPPGSTEAFF. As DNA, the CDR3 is TGTGCCAGCTCACCACCCGGGAGCACTGAAGCTTTCTTT.

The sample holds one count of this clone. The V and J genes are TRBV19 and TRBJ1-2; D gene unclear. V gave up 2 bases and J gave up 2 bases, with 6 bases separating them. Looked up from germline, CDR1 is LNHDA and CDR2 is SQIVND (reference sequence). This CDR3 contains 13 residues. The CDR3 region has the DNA TGTGCCAGTAGTATAAACAGCAACTATGGCTACACCTTC. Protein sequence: CASSINSNYGYTF.